A single sample is the source of the 20 T cell receptor beta chains below, sequenced in a study of blood T cell repertoires in COVID-19. TCRdb's table, derived via immunoSEQ multiplex PCR, lists solely in-frame clones and lacks some. The sample has tens of thousands of clones; just under 95% are singletons. What was sequenced was peripheral blood. These TCRs come from a human donor in a cohort sampled during active COVID-19.

This rearrangement joins TRBV5-1 to TRBJ1-1, with unresolved D. The V end lost 0 bases, the J end lost 1 base, and 10 bases lay between the germline ends. Per the germline V gene, CDR1 is SGHRS and CDR2 is YFSETQ. This CDR3 spans 15 amino acids. As DNA, the CDR3 is TGCGCCAGCAGCTTGGGGTACCTCGGGAACACTGAAGCTTTCTTT. This translates into CASSLGYLGNTEAFF.

The V gene is TRBV5-1, the J gene TRBJ1-3, with TRBD1 matching over 9 bases. Per the germline V gene, CDR1 is SGHRS and CDR2 is YFSETQ. The V and J ends lost 0 bases and 8 bases, in that order; junction bases with no gene match: 6. The CDR3 is made up of 15 amino acids. CDR3 amino acids: CASSLDGTGLDTIYF. The CDR3 DNA is TGCGCCAGCAGCTTGGACGGGACAGGGTTGGACACCATATATTTT.

The genes are TRBV4-1 and TRBJ1-1; D possibly corresponds to TRBD1 (6 bases). Trimming shortened V by 2 bases and J by 8 bases, and 24 bases separated the two germline ends. Germline V gene data show CDR1 as MGHRA and CDR2 as YSYEKL. This CDR3 contains 17 residues. The CDR3 nucleotides read TGCGCCAGCAGCCAAACCCAAGGAGAACAGGGAGATATCGAAGCTTTCTTT. This encodes CASSQTQGEQGDIEAFF.

CDR3 bases: TGTGCCAGCAGGGCGGGCGGCAACACCGGGGAGCTGTTTTTT. It codes for CASRAGGNTGELFF. This chain connects TRBV3-1 (or the pseudogene TRBV3-2) to TRBJ2-2; the D gene is possibly TRBD2 (5 bases). V lost 6 bases, J lost 2 bases, and 10 bases lay in between. CDR3 length equals 14 residues. Germline CDR1 and CDR2: LGHDT and YNNKEL (reference sequence).

This clone has a single count. The chain couples TRBV20-1 to TRBJ2-5; TRBD1 matches at 8 bases. This CDR3 contains 14 residues. Germline values: CDR1 DFQATT, CDR2 SNEGSKA (reference sequence). Unmatched junction bases numbered 8, after V lost 3 bases and J lost 5 bases. CDR3 bases: TGCAGTGCTAGTCTGTCAGGGGGCGGTGAGACCCAGTACTTC. Translating gives CSASLSGGGETQYF.

The rearrangement joins TRBV29-1 to TRBJ2-2; 9 bases are a match to TRBD1. Losses at the gene ends were 7 bases for V and 7 bases for J; bases not matched to a gene: 4. This CDR3 comprises 12 residues. Per germline, CDR1 SQVTM and CDR2 ANQGSEA. CDR3 nucleotides: TGCAGCGCCGACAGGGGGGACGGGGAGCTGTTTTTT. This codes for CSADRGDGELFF.

The rearrangement joins TRBV2 to TRBJ1-1; weak D call: TRBD1 (5 bases). This CDR3 region has 13 residues. Germline lookup yields CDR1 SNHLY and CDR2 FYNNEI. Trimming removed 4 bases from V and 4 bases from J, with 10 bases in between. In nucleotides, the CDR3 is TGTGCCAGCAGTGTCTCCGGGGGCACTGAAGCTTTCTTT. Translation: CASSVSGGTEAFF.

The chain employs TRBV7-2 and TRBJ1-2; 9 bases agree with TRBD1. This CDR3 has 15 residues. The ends lost 5 bases at V and 3 bases at J; junction bases unmatched: 7. Germline CDR1 and CDR2: SGHTA and FQGNSA. DNA of the CDR3: TGTGCCAGCAGCCCGGGGACAGGGACCTACTATGGCTACACCTTC. This sequence encodes CASSPGTGTYYGYTF.

The chain joins TRBV28 to TRBJ1-5; D gene ambiguous. V was cut by 7 bases and J by 0 bases, with 13 bases left in between. Germline values: CDR1 MDHEN, CDR2 SYDVKM. The CDR3 is 15 amino acids. Here the CDR3 reads CASTPAGYSNQPQHF. The DNA of the CDR3 is TGTGCCAGCACCCCTGCCGGGTATAGCAATCAGCCCCAGCATTTT.

J is TRBJ2-2 and V is TRBV5-6; D ambiguous. Germline lookup yields CDR1 SGHDT and CDR2 YYEEEE. The V end was cut by 0 bases, the J end by 0 bases, with 3 bases between. The CDR3 runs 14 residues. In DNA, the CDR3 is TGTGCCAGCAGCTTGGCGGCGAACACCGGGGAGCTGTTTTTT. Amino acid sequence: CASSLAANTGELFF.

The chain employs TRBV6-1 and TRBJ1-3, with a possible D match to TRBD1 (6 bases). CDR3 length: 17 residues. Germline loops: CDR1 MNHNS, CDR2 SASEGT. The ends were cut back, 2 bases at V and 3 bases at J, with 17 bases in the middle. Written as DNA, the CDR3 is TGTGCCAGCAGTGAAAGGAGGCAGGGGCTGTTTGGAAACACCATATATTTT. Encoded protein: CASSERRQGLFGNTIYF.

V is TRBV6-5 and J is TRBJ1-5; 7 nucleotides agree with TRBD1. The CDR3 runs 15 residues. V trimming: 4 bases; J trimming: 2 bases; junction bases outside the gene matches: 5. CDR1 and CDR2 (germline): MNHEY, SVGAGI. DNA of the CDR3: TGTGCCAGCAGTTCACAGGGGTTTGGCAATCAGCCCCAGCATTTT. As protein: CASSSQGFGNQPQHF.

This chain uses TRBV6-2 or TRBV6-3 with TRBJ2-1; 10 bases are a match to TRBD2. This CDR3 spans 16 amino acids. V gave up 2 bases and J gave up 3 bases; unmatched junction bases: 4. The germline gives CDR1 MNHEY, CDR2 SVGEGT. CDR3 sequence: CASSYTRTSGYNEQFF. The CDR3 DNA reads as TGTGCCAGCAGTTACACTAGGACTAGCGGCTACAATGAGCAGTTCTTC.

The chain links TRBV19 to TRBJ1-6, with 9 bases identical to TRBD1. V shed 7 bases and J 5 bases; nucleotides not matched to a gene: 3. This CDR3 region has 14 residues. Germline V gene data show CDR1 as LNHDA and CDR2 as SQIVND (reference sequence). This CDR3 is CASMDRGDNSPLHF. The CDR3, as DNA: TGTGCCAGTATGGACAGGGGAGATAATTCACCCCTCCACTTT.

This chain connects TRBV9 to TRBJ2-2; 11 bases fit TRBD2. CDR1 is SGDLS and CDR2 is YYNGEE in the germline V gene. J gave up 6 bases and V 3 bases, and 13 bases lay outside the gene matches. The CDR3 covers 18 residues. CDR3 bases: TGTGCCAGCAGCGACCCCCCCCGTGTAGCGGGGGGGCCCGGGGAGCTGTTTTTT. Translated, it gives CASSDPPRVAGGPGELFF.

The rearrangement uses TRBV6-5 and TRBJ2-7; D unclear. The germline V gene encodes CDR1 MNHEY and CDR2 SVGAGI. The V and J ends lost 4 bases and 4 bases respectively, with 8 bases between them. CDR3 length: 12 residues. The CDR3: CASSSPGYEQYF. The DNA of the CDR3 is TGTGCCAGCAGTTCCCCCGGGTACGAGCAGTACTTC.

The V and J genes are TRBV18 and TRBJ2-1; 15 bases align to TRBD2. CDR1 is KGHSH, CDR2 LQKENI, per germline. This CDR3 spans 16 amino acids. V was clipped by 0 bases and J by 6 bases; unmatched bases: 0. As DNA, the CDR3 is TGTGCCAGCTCACCACCGGGACTAGCGGGGGGCAATGAGCAGTTCTTC. This encodes CASSPPGLAGGNEQFF.

J is TRBJ1-2 and V is TRBV7-8; 7 bases match TRBD1. V was clipped by 5 bases and J by 9 bases; unmatched bases: 12. The germline gives CDR1 SGHVS, CDR2 FQNEAQ. This CDR3 is built from 14 residues. The DNA of the CDR3 is TGTGCCAGCAGCCCGGGACAGTTAATATCTAGCTACACCTTC. Translating gives CASSPGQLISSYTF.

The chain uses TRBV30 and TRBJ1-5; D is undetermined. V lost 2 bases to trimming and J lost 2 bases, with 7 bases between them. CDR1 and CDR2 (germline): GTSNPN, SVGIG (reference sequence). This CDR3 contains 13 residues. The CDR3 reads CAWSSSGNQPQHF. Written as DNA, the CDR3 is TGTGCCTGGAGTTCCAGTGGCAATCAGCCCCAGCATTTT.

The rearrangement links TRBV30 to TRBJ1-2; tentative D call: TRBD1 (6 bases). The CDR3 consists of 14 residues. Trimming cost V 3 bases and J 5 bases, with 16 bases left between them. The V gene's germline CDR1 is GTSNPN and CDR2 SVGIG (reference sequence). The CDR3 sequence: CAWRPLTGLYGYTF. CDR3 in DNA: TGTGCCTGGAGACCCCTGACAGGACTGTATGGCTACACCTTC.